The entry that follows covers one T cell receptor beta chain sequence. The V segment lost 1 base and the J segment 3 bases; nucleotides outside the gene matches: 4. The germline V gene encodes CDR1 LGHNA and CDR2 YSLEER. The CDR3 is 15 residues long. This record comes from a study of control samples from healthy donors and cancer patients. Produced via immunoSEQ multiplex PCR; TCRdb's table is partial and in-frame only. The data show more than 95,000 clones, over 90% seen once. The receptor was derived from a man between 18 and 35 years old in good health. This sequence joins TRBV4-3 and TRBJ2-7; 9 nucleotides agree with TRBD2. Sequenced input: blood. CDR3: CASSQVPTSGYEQYF. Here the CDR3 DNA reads TGCGCCAGCAGCCAAGTGCCGACTAGCGGCTACGAGCAGTACTTC.